This T cell receptor gamma chain appears in the sequencing data of a study of Vδ1+ human thymocytes. Extracted RNA was reverse transcribed into cDNA. Pooled V-gene forward primers with one constant-region reverse primer generated the CDR3 amplicons by multiplex PCR. TCRdb ran CATT on the multiplex PCR reads. This table has approximately 20,000 gamma-chain clones, 12% to 15% appearing once. Overall study findings and caveats: Highly polyclonal TRG and TRD repertoires with Gaussian CDR3 length distributions appeared in thymus. Unlike peripheral blood Vdelta1+ controls, thymic delta-chain sequences included about 20% Vdelta2 and few Vdelta3.

This clone turned up a few times. Its antigen is unknown. Additional DNA sequences in this sample encode the identical CDR3. Trimming cost V 0 bases and J 3 bases; bases outside gene matches: 5. Germline V gene sequence: CDR1 EGSTGY, CDR2 YDSYTSSV. The CDR3 loop spans 14 amino acids. The sequenced sample consisted of Vdelta1+ gamma-delta thymocytes from the thymus. Subset specified: FACS-sorted CD3+ TCRalphabeta- TCRVdelta1+ TCRVdelta2- thymocytes. The chain has TRGV4 and TRGJ1 or TRGJ2. The TCR was taken from a child less than two years old who had congenital heart surgery. The CDR3 spells CATWDGPVYYKKLF. In DNA, the CDR3 is TGTGCCACCTGGGATGGGCCTGTTTATTATAAGAAACTCTTT.